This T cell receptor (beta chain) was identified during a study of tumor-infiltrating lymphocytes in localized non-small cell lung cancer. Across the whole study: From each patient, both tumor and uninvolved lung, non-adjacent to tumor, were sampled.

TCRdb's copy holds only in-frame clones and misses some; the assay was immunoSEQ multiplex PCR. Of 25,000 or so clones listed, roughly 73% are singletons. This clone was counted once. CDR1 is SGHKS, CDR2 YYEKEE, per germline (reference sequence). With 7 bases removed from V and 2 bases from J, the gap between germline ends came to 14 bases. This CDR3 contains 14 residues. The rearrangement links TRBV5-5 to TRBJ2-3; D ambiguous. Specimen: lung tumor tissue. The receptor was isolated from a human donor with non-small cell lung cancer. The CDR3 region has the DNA TGTGCCAGCGAACGAGGCGGAGCCACAGATACGCAGTATTTT. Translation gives CASERGGATDTQYF.